This T cell receptor (beta chain) appears in the sequencing data of a study of control samples from healthy donors and cancer patients. Germline assignment: CDR1 GTSNPN and CDR2 SVGIG (reference sequence). Between the trimmed V and J ends, which lost 2 bases and 6 bases, there was a span of 17 bases. The CDR3 spans 14 residues. TCRdb's copy holds only in-frame clones and misses some; the assay was immunoSEQ multiplex PCR. Among 350,000 to 450,000 clones listed, about nine tenths were seen once. V usage is TRBV30 and J usage is TRBJ2-7; D might be TRBD2 (6 bases). Input material: PBMCs. This clonotype was obtained from a man aged 40-55 years with head and neck cancer. The CDR3 region has the DNA TGTGCCTGGAGTCCCGGGACTCTCGGGGCCGAGCAGTACTTC. This translates into CAWSPGTLGAEQYF.